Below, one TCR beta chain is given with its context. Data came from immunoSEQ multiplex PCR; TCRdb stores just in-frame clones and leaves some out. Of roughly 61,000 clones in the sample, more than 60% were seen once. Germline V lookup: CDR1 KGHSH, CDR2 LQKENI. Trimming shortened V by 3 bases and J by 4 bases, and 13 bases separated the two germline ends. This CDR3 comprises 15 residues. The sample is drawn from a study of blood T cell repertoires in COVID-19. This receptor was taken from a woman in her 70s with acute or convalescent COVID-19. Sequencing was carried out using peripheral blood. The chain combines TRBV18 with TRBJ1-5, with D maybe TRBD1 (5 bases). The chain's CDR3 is CASSPQGSENQPQHF. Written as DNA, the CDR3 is TGTGCCAGCTCACCTCAGGGATCCGAAAATCAGCCCCAGCATTTT. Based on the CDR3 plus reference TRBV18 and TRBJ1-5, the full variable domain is NAGVMQNPRHLVRRRGQEARLRCSPMKGHSHVYWYRQLPEEGLKFMVYLQKENIIDESGMPKERFSAEFPKEGPSILRIQQVVRGDSAAYFCASSPQGSENQPQHFGDGTRLSIL.